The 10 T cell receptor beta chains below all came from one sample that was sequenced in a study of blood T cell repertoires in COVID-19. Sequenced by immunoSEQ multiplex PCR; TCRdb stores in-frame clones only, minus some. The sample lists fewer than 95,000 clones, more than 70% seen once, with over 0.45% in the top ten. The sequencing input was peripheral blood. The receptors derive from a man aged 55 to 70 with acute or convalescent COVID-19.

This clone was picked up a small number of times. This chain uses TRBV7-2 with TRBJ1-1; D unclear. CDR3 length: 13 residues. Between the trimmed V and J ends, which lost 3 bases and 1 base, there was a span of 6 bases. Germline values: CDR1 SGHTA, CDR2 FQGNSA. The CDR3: CASSLIANTEAFF. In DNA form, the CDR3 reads TGTGCCAGCAGCTTGATAGCGAACACTGAAGCTTTCTTT.

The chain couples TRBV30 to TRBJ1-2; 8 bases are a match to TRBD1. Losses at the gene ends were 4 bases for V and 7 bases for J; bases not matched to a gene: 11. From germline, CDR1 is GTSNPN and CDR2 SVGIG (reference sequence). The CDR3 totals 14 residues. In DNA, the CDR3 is TGTGCCTGGATTCTGACAGGGGAAGTGGGTGGCTACACCTTC. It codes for CAWILTGEVGGYTF.

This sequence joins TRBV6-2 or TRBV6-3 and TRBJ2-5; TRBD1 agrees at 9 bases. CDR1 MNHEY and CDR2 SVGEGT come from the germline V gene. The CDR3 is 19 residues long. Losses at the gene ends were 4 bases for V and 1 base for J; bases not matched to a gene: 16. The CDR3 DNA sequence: TGTGCCAGCAGTTTCCTCCCCGGGACAGGGTCGGCAACCCAAGAGACCCAGTACTTC. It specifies CASSFLPGTGSATQETQYF.

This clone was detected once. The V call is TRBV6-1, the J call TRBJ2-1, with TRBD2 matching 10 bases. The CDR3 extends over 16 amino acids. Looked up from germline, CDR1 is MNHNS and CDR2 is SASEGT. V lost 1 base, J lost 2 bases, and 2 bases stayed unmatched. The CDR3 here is CASSEVLAGAYNEQFF. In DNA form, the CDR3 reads TGTGCCAGCAGTGAAGTTCTAGCGGGAGCCTACAATGAGCAGTTCTTC.

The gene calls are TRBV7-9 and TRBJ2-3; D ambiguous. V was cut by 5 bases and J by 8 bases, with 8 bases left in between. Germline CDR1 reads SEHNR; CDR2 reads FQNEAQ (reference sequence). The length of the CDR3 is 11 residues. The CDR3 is CASSEYPTQYF. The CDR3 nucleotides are TGTGCCAGCAGCGAGTACCCTACGCAGTATTTT.

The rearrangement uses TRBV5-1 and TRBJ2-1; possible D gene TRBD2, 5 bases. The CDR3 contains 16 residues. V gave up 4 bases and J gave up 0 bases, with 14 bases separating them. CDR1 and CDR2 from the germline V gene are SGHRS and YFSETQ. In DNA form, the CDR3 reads TGCGCCAGCAGCCCGGCCGGGGTACCCTCCTACAATGAGCAGTTCTTC. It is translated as CASSPAGVPSYNEQFF.

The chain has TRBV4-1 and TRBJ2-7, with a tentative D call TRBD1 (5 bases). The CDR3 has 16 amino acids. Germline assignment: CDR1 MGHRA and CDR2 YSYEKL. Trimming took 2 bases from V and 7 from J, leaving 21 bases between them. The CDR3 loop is CASSQQDLVQVGEQYF. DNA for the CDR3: TGCGCCAGCAGCCAACAAGACCTAGTACAGGTGGGGGAGCAGTACTTC.

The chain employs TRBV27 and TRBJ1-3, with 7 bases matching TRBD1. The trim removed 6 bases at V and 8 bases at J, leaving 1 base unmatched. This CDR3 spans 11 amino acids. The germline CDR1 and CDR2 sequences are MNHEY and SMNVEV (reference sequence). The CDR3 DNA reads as TGTGCCAGCAGCAGGGGGGACACCATATATTTT. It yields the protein CASSRGDTIYF.

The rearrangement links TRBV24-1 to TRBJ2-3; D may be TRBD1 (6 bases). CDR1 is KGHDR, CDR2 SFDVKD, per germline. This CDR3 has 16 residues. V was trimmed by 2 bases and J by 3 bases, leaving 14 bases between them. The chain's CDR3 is CATSDYAGAMTDTQYF. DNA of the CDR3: TGTGCCACCAGTGATTATGCAGGGGCGATGACAGATACGCAGTATTTT.

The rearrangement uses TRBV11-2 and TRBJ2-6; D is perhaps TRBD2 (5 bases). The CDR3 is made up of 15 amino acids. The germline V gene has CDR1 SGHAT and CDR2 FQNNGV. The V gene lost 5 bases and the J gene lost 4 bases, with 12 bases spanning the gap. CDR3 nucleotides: TGTGCCAGCAGCCGTGAGCGGTGGGGGGCCAACGTCCTGACTTTC. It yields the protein CASSRERWGANVLTF.